One sample yielded the 10 T cell receptor beta chains listed below, sequenced in a study of CD8+ T cells in alopecia areata. Isolated RNA was reverse transcribed into cDNA used as the sequencing template. Clones were sequenced by immunoSEQ multiplex PCR, and TCRdb holds only the in-frame ones, with some missing. The table shows over 100,000 clones, with about 47% occurring only once. Specimen: CD8+ T cells sorted from blood, collected at week 0. The receptor set was obtained from a human donor with alopecia areata.

The V call is TRBV27, the J call TRBJ2-5; D perhaps matches TRBD1 (5 bases). The length of the CDR3 is 14 residues. CDR1 is MNHEY and CDR2 is SMNVEV in the germline V gene (reference sequence). Trimming shortened V by 0 bases and J by 5 bases, and 10 bases separated the two germline ends. This chain's CDR3 is CASSLSGPWETQYF. Written as DNA, the CDR3 is TGTGCCAGCAGTTTATCGGGGCCATGGGAGACCCAGTACTTC.

This clone occurred a few times. The V call is TRBV7-2, the J call TRBJ2-6, with TRBD1 as a possible D gene (5 bases). Per germline, CDR1 SGHTA and CDR2 FQGNSA. The CDR3 has 17 residues. Trimming removed 5 bases from V and 2 bases from J, with 16 bases in between. CDR3 sequence (DNA): TGTGCCAGCAGCCAAACTGAGACAGATACTGGGGCCAACGTCCTGACTTTC. Translated: CASSQTETDTGANVLTF.

This clone came up a few times. CDR3 amino acids: CAISLDSSYNSPLHF. DNA for the CDR3: TGTGCCATCAGCTTGGATAGCTCCTATAATTCACCCCTCCACTTT. V and J are TRBV10-3 and TRBJ1-6; D is ambiguous. This CDR3 spans 15 amino acids. Trimming cost V 6 bases and J 0 bases, with 9 bases left between them. The germline V gene has CDR1 ENHRY and CDR2 SYGVKD.

This clone was seen more than once but under ten times. CDR3 DNA sequence: TGTGCCAGCAACTGGCTAGAGTCGGACGAGCAGTACTTC. Its translation is CASNWLESDEQYF. The J gene is TRBJ2-7, the V gene TRBV7-2, with no clear D. Germline values: CDR1 SGHTA, CDR2 FQGNSA. CDR3 size: 13 residues. Trimming stripped 7 bases from V and 5 bases from J, with 15 bases between. Full variable domain (remainder filled in from reference TRBV7-2 and TRBJ2-7): GAGVSQSPSNKVTEKGKDVELRCDPISGHTALYWYRQSLGQGLEFLIYFQGNSAPDKSGLPSDRFSAERTGGSVSTLTIQRTQQEDSAVYLCASNWLESDEQYFGPGTRLTVT.

This clone was seen only a few times. The V and J genes are TRBV30 and TRBJ1-2; 8 bases agree with TRBD1. The CDR3 totals 15 residues. From germline, CDR1 is GTSNPN and CDR2 SVGIG (reference sequence). After removal of 5 bases from V and 1 base from J, the junction contained 9 bases not matched to a gene. The CDR3 region is CAWLWDRQFNYGYTF. The DNA of the CDR3 is TGTGCCTGGCTTTGGGACAGGCAATTTAACTATGGCTACACCTTC.

This clone appeared once. Other DNA sequences in this specimen translate into the identical CDR3. The V and J genes are TRBV13 and TRBJ2-7; 7 positions agree with TRBD2. Germline lookup yields CDR1 PRHDT and CDR2 FYEKMQ (reference sequence). Trimming at V came to 1 base and at J to 3 bases, leaving 0 bases not matched to a gene. CDR3 length: 13 amino acids. CDR3 residues: CASSLAGGYEQYF. CDR3 sequence (DNA): TGTGCCAGCAGCTTAGCGGGGGGCTACGAGCAGTACTTC.

The chain carries TRBV5-6 and TRBJ1-4; D is unclear. Trimming stripped 1 base from V and 4 bases from J, with 8 bases between. CDR3 size: 14 residues. CDR1 is SGHDT, CDR2 YYEEEE, per germline. CDR3 in amino acids: CASSLMTYNEKLFF. CDR3 DNA: TGTGCCAGCAGCTTGATGACTTATAATGAAAAACTGTTTTTT. Looking up the rest from reference TRBV5-6 and TRBJ1-4 gives the full variable domain: DAGVTQSPTHLIKTRGQQVTLRCSPKSGHDTVSWYQQALGQGPQFIFQYYEEEERQRGNFPDRFSGHQFPNYSSELNVNALLLGDSALYLCASSLMTYNEKLFFGSGTQLSVL.

The chain links TRBV27 to TRBJ2-7; 8 positions agree with TRBD1. CDR1 is MNHEY, CDR2 SMNVEV, per germline (reference sequence). This CDR3 region has 14 residues. V shed 4 bases, J shed 3 bases, and the junction held 5 bases outside the gene matches. The CDR3 sequence: CASSWTGNYYEQYF. The CDR3 DNA reads as TGTGCCAGCAGTTGGACAGGGAATTACTACGAGCAGTACTTC.

This chain links TRBV15 with TRBJ1-5, with D hard to call. This CDR3 contains 14 residues. CDR1 and CDR2 from the germline V gene are LNHNV and YYDKDF (reference sequence). V lost 1 base to trimming and J lost 0 bases, with 4 bases between them. The DNA for the CDR3 is TGTGCCACCAGCAGAGCGGTTAGCAATCAGCCCCAGCATTTT. Protein: CATSRAVSNQPQHF.

Regarding this clone: Other DNA variants within this sample encode the same CDR3. This chain links TRBV6-5 with TRBJ2-5, with 11 bases aligning to TRBD2. CDR3 length equals 15 residues. The germline CDR1 and CDR2 sequences are MNHEY and SVGAGI. With 2 bases clipped from V and 5 bases from J, the junction kept 4 bases outside the gene matches. The CDR3 DNA follows: TGTGCCAGCAGTTACACTAGCGGGGGTGGTGAGACCCAGTACTTC. This translates into CASSYTSGGGETQYF.